A single sample is the source of the 19 T cell receptor beta chains below, sequenced in a study of CD8 T cells in Susac syndrome. Reverse transcription of 0.5 to 1 ug RNA used random hexamers. MiXCR, applied by TCRdb to the immunoSEQ multiplex PCR reads, yields one record per CDR3 protein. The data hold fewer than 80,000 distinct CDR3 sequences, with around 96% observed a single time. Sequences were obtained from CD8+ T cells from PBMCs. All receptors derive from a human donor with multiple sclerosis.

This sequence joins TRBV3-1 and TRBJ2-3; 9 nucleotides align to TRBD2. After removal of 3 bases from V and 1 base from J, the junction contained 2 bases not matched to a gene. This CDR3 is 15 amino acids long. The germline gives CDR1 LGHDT, CDR2 YNNKEL (reference sequence). CDR3 bases: TGTGCCAGCAGCCAGACTAGCGGCGGCACAGATACGCAGTATTTT. Its translation is CASSQTSGGTDTQYF.

Written as DNA, the CDR3 is TGTGCCAGCAGTTACACACCAATGGAGCCCCAGCATTTT. Translation: CASSYTPMEPQHF. The V call is TRBV6-5, the J call TRBJ1-5; D call uncertain. The CDR3 totals 13 residues. Trimming removed 2 bases from V and 8 bases from J, with 10 bases in between. The germline V gene encodes CDR1 MNHEY and CDR2 SVGAGI.

This sequence joins TRBV27 and TRBJ2-3; 11 bases are a match to TRBD2. Germline assignment: CDR1 MNHEY and CDR2 SMNVEV (reference sequence). The CDR3 has 16 amino acids. After removal of 10 bases from V and 3 bases from J, the junction contained 12 bases not matched to a gene. The CDR3: CATWGLADDHTDTQYF. DNA for the CDR3: TGTGCCACCTGGGGACTAGCGGATGATCATACAGATACGCAGTATTTT.

J is TRBJ2-7 and V is TRBV9; 8 positions match TRBD2. This CDR3 region has 17 residues. V lost 4 bases to trimming and J lost 7 bases; unmatched junction nucleotides: 19. Germline CDR1 is SGDLS and CDR2 is YYNGEE. The CDR3 reads CASSRGGGSSPAEEQYF. CDR3 in DNA: TGTGCCAGCAGCCGGGGGGGCGGGAGCAGTCCAGCAGAGGAGCAGTACTTC.

The chain is built from TRBV9 and TRBJ2-3; no definite D call. CDR3 size: 14 residues. V was clipped by 0 bases and J by 5 bases, with 10 bases between them. Germline-derived CDR1 and CDR2 are SGDLS and YYNGEE. The CDR3, as DNA: TGTGCCAGCAGCGTAGCTGGTGGGCGAGATACGCAGTATTTT. This codes for CASSVAGGRDTQYF.

The rearrangement joins TRBV3-1 to TRBJ2-7; 8 nucleotides agree with TRBD2. The CDR3 spans 17 residues. The V gene end was trimmed by 4 bases and the J gene end by 5 bases; junction bases not matched to a gene: 16. Germline CDR1 reads LGHDT; CDR2 reads YNNKEL (reference sequence). The CDR3 protein is CASSPDGPAGAFDEQYF. CDR3 coding DNA: TGTGCCAGCAGCCCCGACGGTCCAGCGGGAGCTTTCGACGAGCAGTACTTC.

The chain employs TRBV24-1 and TRBJ2-6, with D uncertain. From germline, CDR1 is KGHDR and CDR2 SFDVKD. The V end lost 0 bases, the J end lost 2 bases, and 7 bases lay between the germline ends. The CDR3 is made up of 16 amino acids. The CDR3: CATSDLDGAGANVLTF. CDR3 DNA sequence: TGTGCCACCAGTGATTTGGATGGGGCTGGGGCCAACGTCCTGACTTTC.

This clonotype was seen once. The chain uses TRBV3-1 and TRBJ1-1, with TRBD1 matching 7 bases. The V gene's germline CDR1 is LGHDT and CDR2 YNNKEL (reference sequence). The V gene end was trimmed by 3 bases and the J gene end by 6 bases; junction bases not matched to a gene: 10. The CDR3 is 15 residues long. The DNA of the CDR3 is TGTGCCAGCAGCCAGGACGACAGGGAATTCGCTGAAGCTTTCTTT. Translating gives CASSQDDREFAEAFF.

The chain carries TRBV4-1 and TRBJ1-2, with D unresolved. The V gene lost 1 base and the J gene lost 2 bases, with 5 bases spanning the gap. CDR3 size: 13 residues. The germline gives CDR1 MGHRA, CDR2 YSYEKL. The CDR3 protein is CASSQGTNYGYTF. The CDR3 bases are TGCGCCAGCAGCCAAGGAACGAACTATGGCTACACCTTC.

The chain combines TRBV19 with TRBJ1-1, with D possibly matching TRBD1 (5 bases). V lost 2 bases and J 5 bases, leaving 9 bases between the germline ends. The CDR3 contains 13 residues. In germline, CDR1 is LNHDA, CDR2 SQIVND (reference sequence). CDR3 DNA: TGTGCCAGTAGTATATCCCGGGGGACTGAAGCTTTCTTT. This translates into CASSISRGTEAFF. Together with reference TRBV19 and TRBJ1-1, the CDR3 gives the full variable domain: DGGITQSPKYLFRKEGQNVTLSCEQNLNHDAMYWYRQDPGQGLRLIYYSQIVNDFQKGDIAEGYSVSREKKESFPLTVTSAQKNPTAFYLCASSISRGTEAFFGQGTRLTVV.

The chain has TRBV12-3 or TRBV12-4 and TRBJ2-7, with 10 bases that match TRBD1. The CDR3 totals 14 residues. Trimming cost V 5 bases and J 6 bases; bases outside gene matches: 7. The CDR3 is CASSRDRGGFEQYF. DNA for the CDR3: TGTGCCAGCAGTCGGGACAGGGGAGGATTCGAGCAGTACTTC.

The rearrangement uses TRBV27 and TRBJ2-7; no reliable D call. CDR1 is MNHEY and CDR2 is SMNVEV in the germline V gene (reference sequence). V was clipped by 5 bases and J by 3 bases, with 14 bases between them. The CDR3 consists of 14 residues. The CDR3 region is CASSPSWDGYEQYF. CDR3 DNA sequence: TGTGCCAGCAGTCCAAGTTGGGATGGCTACGAGCAGTACTTC.

The chain couples TRBV5-5 to TRBJ1-2; D gene uncertain. The CDR3 runs 15 residues. Trimming shortened V by 4 bases and J by 4 bases, and 17 bases separated the two germline ends. Germline assignment: CDR1 SGHKS and CDR2 YYEKEE (reference sequence). The CDR3 sequence: CASSPSGANSYGYTF. The CDR3 bases are TGTGCCAGCAGCCCCTCAGGAGCAAATTCCTATGGCTACACCTTC.

This clonotype was observed a single time. The CDR3 DNA reads as TGTGCCAGTAGTATTGGTTCGGGGACTGTTACCTACGAGCAGTACTTC. This encodes CASSIGSGTVTYEQYF. The chain carries TRBV19 and TRBJ2-7; D might be TRBD2 (6 bases). Per the germline V gene, CDR1 is LNHDA and CDR2 is SQIVND (reference sequence). V was trimmed by 3 bases and J by 2 bases, leaving 17 bases between them. This CDR3 region has 16 residues.

Here the CDR3 reads CAHSWGSTDTQYF. Written as DNA, the CDR3 is TGTGCCCACTCATGGGGTAGCACAGATACGCAGTATTTT. This chain uses TRBV7-9 with TRBJ2-3; no definite D call. V lost 11 bases to trimming and J lost 0 bases, with 12 bases between them. The CDR3 runs 13 residues. The V gene's germline CDR1 is SEHNR and CDR2 FQNEAQ (reference sequence).

V usage is TRBV7-9 and J usage is TRBJ1-6; possible D gene TRBD1, 6 bases. The CDR3 runs 12 residues. Per the germline V gene, CDR1 is SEHNR and CDR2 is FQNEAQ (reference sequence). V dropped 7 bases and J dropped 10 bases, with 11 bases sitting between them. CDR3 sequence (DNA): TGTGCCAGCAACTACAGGGACTCACCCCTCCACTTT. Its protein is CASNYRDSPLHF.

CDR3 protein: CATSRGDGGNEKLFF. CDR3 sequence (DNA): TGTGCCACCAGCAGAGGGGACGGTGGGAATGAAAAACTGTTTTTT. The chain uses TRBV15 and TRBJ1-4, with D perhaps TRBD1 (5 bases). The CDR3 contains 15 residues. Trimming left V 1 base short and J 5 bases short, with 11 bases between. The germline gives CDR1 LNHNV, CDR2 YYDKDF (reference sequence).

The chain combines TRBV2 with TRBJ1-1; D is undetermined. Germline loops: CDR1 SNHLY, CDR2 FYNNEI. CDR3 size: 17 residues. V dropped 6 bases and J dropped 3 bases, with 23 bases sitting between them. The CDR3 DNA is TGTGCCAGCAGCTACGGAGGGCCGGGAGTGACGTACACTGAAGCTTTCTTT. Translation: CASSYGGPGVTYTEAFF.

This chain connects TRBV4-1 to TRBJ2-3; D unclear. This CDR3 contains 14 residues. CDR1 and CDR2 (germline): MGHRA, YSYEKL. Trimming pared 1 base from V and 5 bases from J, leaving 10 bases between. CDR3 region: CASSQGLGVDTQYF. As DNA, the CDR3 is TGCGCCAGCAGCCAAGGGTTGGGCGTAGATACGCAGTATTTT.